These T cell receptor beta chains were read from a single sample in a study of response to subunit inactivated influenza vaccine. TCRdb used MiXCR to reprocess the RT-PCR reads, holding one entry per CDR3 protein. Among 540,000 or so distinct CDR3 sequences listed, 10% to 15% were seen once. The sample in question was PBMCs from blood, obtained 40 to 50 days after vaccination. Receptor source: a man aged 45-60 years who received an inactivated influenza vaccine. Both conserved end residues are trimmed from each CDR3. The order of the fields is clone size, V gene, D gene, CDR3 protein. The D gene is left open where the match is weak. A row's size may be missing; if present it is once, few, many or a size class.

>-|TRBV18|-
ASSDTGYSYEQY
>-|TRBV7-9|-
ASSRDGGGGRNTEAF
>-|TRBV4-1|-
ASTLSGVGGPGELF
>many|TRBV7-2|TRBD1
ASSSGQVRGYT
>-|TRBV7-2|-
ASSSGAAYEQY
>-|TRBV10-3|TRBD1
AISERQGSSYGYT
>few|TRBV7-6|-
ASSLVSRGETQY
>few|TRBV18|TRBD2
ASSPSSGRLLDTQY
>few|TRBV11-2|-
ASRGGFMTGRTGELF
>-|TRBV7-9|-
ASSLNMNYGYT
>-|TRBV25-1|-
ASSEYGQETQY
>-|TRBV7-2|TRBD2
ASSLAGAGVYNEQF
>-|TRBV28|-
ASSKKRQLSGELF
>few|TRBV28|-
ASSSTQTATYNEQF
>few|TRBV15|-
ATSRDFIDRNYGYT
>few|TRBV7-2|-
ASSLVVQQETQY
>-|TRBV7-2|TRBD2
ASLVGGTQETQY
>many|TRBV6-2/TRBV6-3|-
ASSYDRPSYEQY
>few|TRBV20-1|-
SASRNNQPQH
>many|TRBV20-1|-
SAPDRLRSYNEQF
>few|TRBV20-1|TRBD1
SALGGAGYNEQF
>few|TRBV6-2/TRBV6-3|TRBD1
ARGQGPNQPQH
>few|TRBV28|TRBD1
ASRLAGTGRNEQF
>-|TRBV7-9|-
ASSPGSWAASYEQY
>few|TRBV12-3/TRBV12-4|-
ASTFLARQNTGELF
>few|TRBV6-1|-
ASSEAFGTYEKLF
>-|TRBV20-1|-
SARRRGRASTDTQY
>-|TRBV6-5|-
ASSYSNGGEQY
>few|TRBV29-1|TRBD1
SAEPGQHIGEAF
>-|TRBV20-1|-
SGGNPREQY
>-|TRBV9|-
ASSTGAYPYEQY
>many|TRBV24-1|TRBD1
ATSDRTGKPGGNEQF
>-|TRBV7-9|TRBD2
AIAGTSGSYEQY
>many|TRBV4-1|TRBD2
ASKKAGEAIQY
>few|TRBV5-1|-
ASSANEEKNIQY
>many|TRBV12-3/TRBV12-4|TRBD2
ASSLASGGTSPNEQF
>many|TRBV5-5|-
ASSLVGHTQY
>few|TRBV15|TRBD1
ATSSGTGWELAKNIQY
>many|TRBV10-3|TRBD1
AMGTGNRGEQY
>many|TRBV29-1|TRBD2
SVGGDSGTYNEQF